This T cell receptor (beta chain) originates from a study of blood T cell repertoires in COVID-19. Study overall: The United States, Italy and Spain were the sources of the acute and convalescent COVID-19 samples.

V lost 2 bases, J lost 3 bases, and 7 bases lay in between. The CDR3 covers 14 residues. CDR1 is MNHEY and CDR2 is SVGAGI in the germline V gene. Enrolled through a virtual design, the participants were between 18 and 89 years of age and came from 24 US areas. Repertoires were generated with immunoSEQ multiplex PCR, while TCRdb's copy carries only in-frame clones and drops some. The sample records roughly 200,000 clones, 80% to 90% being singletons. Sample: PBMCs or T cells enriched from blood (not recorded which). The chain has TRBV6-5 and TRBJ2-2; D perhaps matches TRBD1 (5 bases). This receptor was obtained from a woman in her 40s with acute COVID-19. The CDR3 is CASSYKGDTGELFF. Written as DNA, the CDR3 is TGTGCCAGCAGTTACAAAGGGGACACCGGGGAGCTGTTTTTT.